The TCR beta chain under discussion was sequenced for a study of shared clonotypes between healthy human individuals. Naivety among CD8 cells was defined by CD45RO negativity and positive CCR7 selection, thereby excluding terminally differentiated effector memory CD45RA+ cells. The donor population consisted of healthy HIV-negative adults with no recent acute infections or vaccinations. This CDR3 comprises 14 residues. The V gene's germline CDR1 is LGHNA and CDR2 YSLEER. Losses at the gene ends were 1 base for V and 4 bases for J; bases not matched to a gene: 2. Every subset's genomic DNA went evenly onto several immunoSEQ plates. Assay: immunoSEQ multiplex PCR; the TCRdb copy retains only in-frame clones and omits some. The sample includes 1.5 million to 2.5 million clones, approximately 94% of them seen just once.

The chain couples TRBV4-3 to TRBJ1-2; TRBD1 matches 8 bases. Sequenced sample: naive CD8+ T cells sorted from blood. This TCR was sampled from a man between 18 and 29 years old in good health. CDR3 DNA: TGCGCCAGCAGCCAAGGGCAGGGGGCCTATGGCTACACCTTC. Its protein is CASSQGQGAYGYTF.